The TCR beta chain described here comes from a study of type 1 regulatory T cells. Study background: T-allo10 is an in vitro-generated, Tr1-enriched CD4 T cell product specific for alloantigen.

This clonotype was recorded at least ten times. Its antigen is undetermined. J gave up 1 base and V 8 bases, and 9 bases lay outside the gene matches. In germline, CDR1 is KGHSH, CDR2 LQKENI. The CDR3 spans 15 residues. TCRdb itself ran the reads through MiXCR, one entry per CDR3 protein. Of about 23,000 distinct CDR3 sequences detected, around 43% appear once; the ten largest clones hold 4.5% to 5.5%. This chain joins TRBV18 and TRBJ1-1; 8 bases are a match to TRBD1. The TCR comes from a human donor in good health. What was sequenced was cultured T cells, either the whole culture or a sorted T cell fraction (not recorded which). Here the CDR3 reads CASAGQGTPNTEAFF. Written as DNA, the CDR3 is TGTGCCAGCGCCGGACAGGGAACTCCGAACACTGAAGCTTTCTTT.